This T cell receptor (beta chain) was captured by sequencing in a study of cytomegalovirus exposure and HLA in healthy donors. Study results and caveats: A later analysis reported that several of the most significant clusters appeared to be linked to common viral pathogens, among them Epstein-Barr virus. Within the data, a cluster of highly shared sequence variants was likely a sequencing artifact.

13 Jbeta primers and 60 Vbeta primers were used for the PCR. Only in-frame clones appear in the TCRdb table, and some are missing; sequencing was by immunoSEQ multiplex PCR. The table shows about 110,000 clones, with 74% occurring only once. A word on this clone: Its antigen is unidentified.

From germline, CDR1 is SGHDT and CDR2 YYEEEE. The CDR3 is made up of 15 amino acids. With V trimmed by 5 bases and J by 1 base, 4 bases remained unmatched. The sequencing sample was made of PBMCs. The chain is built from TRBV5-6 and TRBJ2-2; 8 nucleotides align to TRBD1. The TCR was taken from a man between 50 and 59 years old in good health and CMV-seropositive. The chain's CDR3 is CASSVGTGNTGELFF. The CDR3 DNA reads TGTGCCAGCAGTGTAGGGACAGGGAACACCGGGGAGCTGTTTTTT. Supplemented by reference TRBV5-6 and TRBJ2-2, the full variable domain reads DAGVTQSPTHLIKTRGQQVTLRCSPKSGHDTVSWYQQALGQGPQFIFQYYEEEERQRGNFPDRFSGHQFPNYSSELNVNALLLGDSALYLCASSVGTGNTGELFFGEGSRLTVL.